The next 11 T cell receptor beta chains were all read from a single sample in a study of T cells in Graves' hyperthyroidism and ophthalmopathy. The investigators amplified TCR beta CDR3 regions from RNA transcripts. Initially, a first-round RT-PCR of the TCR CDR3 employed the HTBI primer set. One entry per CDR3 protein, called by TCRdb with MiXCR from the multiplex PCR reads. The table lists about 640,000 distinct CDR3 sequences, under 25% of them singletons. The sequencing input was blood. Receptors were obtained from a man in his thirties or forties with Graves' ophthalmopathy.

The rearrangement uses TRBV20-1 and TRBJ2-7; D unresolved. Germline values: CDR1 DFQATT, CDR2 SNEGSKA (reference sequence). CDR3 length equals 9 residues. The V and J ends lost 5 bases and 2 bases respectively, with 1 base between them. For the CDR3, the DNA is TGCAGTGCTGCCTACGAGCAGTACTTC. Encoded protein: CSAAYEQYF.

This clonotype was detected many times. The chain joins TRBV7-2 to TRBJ2-3; possibly TRBD2 for D (7 bases). Germline V CDR1 and CDR2: SGHTA, FQGNSA. The CDR3 length is 18 residues. V lost 0 bases and J 2 bases, leaving 18 bases between the germline ends. This chain's CDR3 is CASSLAEAGARSTDTQYF. Here the CDR3 DNA reads TGTGCCAGCAGCTTAGCGGAGGCGGGGGCAAGATCCACAGATACGCAGTATTTT.

The rearrangement links TRBV4-1 to TRBJ2-1, with D perhaps TRBD1 (6 bases). Germline V gives CDR1 MGHRA, CDR2 YSYEKL. This CDR3 is 13 amino acids long. The V gene lost 4 bases and the J gene lost 12 bases, with 16 bases spanning the gap. In DNA, the CDR3 is TGCGCCAGCAGCCTCGATCCGGGACAATTGCAGTTCTTC. Its translation: CASSLDPGQLQFF.

The rearrangement uses TRBV10-3 and TRBJ1-1; 8 bases are a match to TRBD1. V dropped 0 bases and J dropped 1; count of bases not matched to a gene: 4. The germline gives CDR1 ENHRY, CDR2 SYGVKD. CDR3 length: 16 amino acids. CDR3 protein: CAISESRGTGNTEAFF. The CDR3, as DNA: TGTGCCATCAGTGAGTCAAGGGGGACAGGGAACACTGAAGCTTTCTTT.

About this clonotype itself: Just one base apart from a much larger clone, this may be a read error. V is TRBV28 and J is TRBJ1-5; D gene unclear. Trimming left V 6 bases short and J 3 bases short, with 15 bases between. The CDR3 runs to 15 residues. CDR1 and CDR2 (germline): MDHEN, SYDVKM. CDR3 residues: CASSPGTVPNQPQHF. In nucleotides, the CDR3 is TGTGCCAGCAGCCCCGGAACGGTTCCCAATCAGCCCCAGCATTTT. Full variable domain (remainder filled in from reference TRBV28 and TRBJ1-5): DVKVTQSSRYLVKRTGEKVFLECVQDMDHENMFWYRQDPGLGLRLIYFSYDVKMKEKGDIPEGYSVSREKKERFSLILESASTNQTSMYLCASSPGTVPNQPQHFGDGTRLSIL.

This clonotype appeared a few times. This chain uses TRBV2 with TRBJ2-3; D uncertain. The CDR3 is 12 amino acids. The germline V gene has CDR1 SNHLY and CDR2 FYNNEI. The V and J ends lost 2 bases and 4 bases respectively, with 4 bases between them. Written as DNA, the CDR3 is TGTGCCAGCAGTGAACAGTCAGATACGCAGTATTTT. It codes for CASSEQSDTQYF.

This clonotype has more than one count but fewer than ten. A much larger clone differs by one base, so this may be a read error. The V and J genes are TRBV6-1 and TRBJ1-2; weak D call: TRBD1 (5 bases). V was cut by 6 bases and J by 8 bases, with 13 bases left in between. Germline V gene sequence: CDR1 MNHNS, CDR2 SASEGT. The CDR3 length is 12 residues. CDR3 loop: CASSRGGDGYTF. The CDR3 region has the DNA TGTGCCAGCAGCCGCGGGGGTGACGGCTACACCTTC.

The chain recombines TRBV6-1 with TRBJ1-6, with 11 positions matching TRBD1. CDR3 length equals 15 residues. Germline V gene data show CDR1 as MNHNS and CDR2 as SASEGT. Trimming at V came to 8 bases and at J to 7 bases, leaving 7 bases not matched to a gene. The CDR3 sequence: CASQDRDRGNSPLHF. The CDR3, as DNA: TGTGCCAGCCAAGACCGGGACAGGGGGAATTCACCCCTCCACTTT.

This clonotype showed up many times. The genes are TRBV30 and TRBJ2-7; tentatively, D is TRBD2 (5 bases). Trimming shortened V by 4 bases and J by 5 bases, and 15 bases separated the two germline ends. This CDR3 comprises 13 residues. Germline CDR1 is GTSNPN and CDR2 is SVGIG (reference sequence). The CDR3 sequence is CAWKAGKGHEQYF. DNA of the CDR3: TGTGCCTGGAAAGCCGGGAAGGGCCACGAGCAGTACTTC.

This clonotype was detected ten times or more. The gene calls are TRBV3-1 and TRBJ1-1; TRBD1 is a possible D gene (5 bases). The CDR3 spans 14 residues. V gave up 4 bases and J gave up 3 bases, with 12 bases separating them. Looked up from germline, CDR1 is LGHDT and CDR2 is YNNKEL (reference sequence). The CDR3 nucleotides read TGTGCCAGCAGCCTATTCGACAGTTACACTGAAGCTTTCTTT. This encodes CASSLFDSYTEAFF.

This clonotype was recorded many times. The J gene is TRBJ2-3, the V gene TRBV20-1, with 12 bases fitting TRBD2. The CDR3 has 15 amino acids. Germline V gene data show CDR1 as DFQATT and CDR2 as SNEGSKA (reference sequence). Trimming cost V 5 bases and J 5 bases; bases outside gene matches: 8. The CDR3 DNA is TGCAGTGCTCAGACTAGCGGGAGTTTTGGAGATACGCAGTATTTT. Translated, it gives CSAQTSGSFGDTQYF.